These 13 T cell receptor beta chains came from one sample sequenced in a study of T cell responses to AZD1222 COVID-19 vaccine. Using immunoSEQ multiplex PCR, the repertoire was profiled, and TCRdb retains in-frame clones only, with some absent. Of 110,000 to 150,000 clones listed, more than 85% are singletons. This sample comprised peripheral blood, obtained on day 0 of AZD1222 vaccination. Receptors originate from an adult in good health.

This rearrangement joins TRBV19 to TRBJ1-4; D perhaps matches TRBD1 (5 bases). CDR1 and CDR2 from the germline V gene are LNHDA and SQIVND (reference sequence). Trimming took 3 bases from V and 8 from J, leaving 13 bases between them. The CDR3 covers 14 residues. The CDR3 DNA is TGTGCCAGTAGTATCCAGGGTGTTGCCGAAAAACTGTTTTTT. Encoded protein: CASSIQGVAEKLFF.

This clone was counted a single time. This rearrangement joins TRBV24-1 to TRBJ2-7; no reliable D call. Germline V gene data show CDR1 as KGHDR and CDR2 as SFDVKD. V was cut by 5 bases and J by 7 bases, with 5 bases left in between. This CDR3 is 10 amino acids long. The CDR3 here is CATSAVEQYF. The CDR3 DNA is TGTGCCACCAGTGCGGTGGAGCAGTACTTC.

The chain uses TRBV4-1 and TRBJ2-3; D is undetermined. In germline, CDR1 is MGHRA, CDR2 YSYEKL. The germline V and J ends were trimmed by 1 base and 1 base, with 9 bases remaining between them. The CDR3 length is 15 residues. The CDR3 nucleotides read TGCGCCAGCAGCCAAGTTGGTCGAGGCACAGATACGCAGTATTTT. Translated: CASSQVGRGTDTQYF.

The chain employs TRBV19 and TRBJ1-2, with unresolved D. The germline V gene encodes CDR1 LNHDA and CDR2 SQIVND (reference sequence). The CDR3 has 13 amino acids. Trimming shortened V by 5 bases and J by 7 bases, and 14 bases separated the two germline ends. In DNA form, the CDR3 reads TGTGCCAGTAGTGAAGCCCCTGGCGGTGGCTACACCTTC. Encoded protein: CASSEAPGGGYTF.

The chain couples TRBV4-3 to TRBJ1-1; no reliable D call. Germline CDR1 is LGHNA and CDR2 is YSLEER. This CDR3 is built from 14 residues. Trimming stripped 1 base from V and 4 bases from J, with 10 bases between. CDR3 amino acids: CASSQAGRVTEAFF. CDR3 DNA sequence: TGCGCCAGCAGCCAAGCCGGGAGGGTCACTGAAGCTTTCTTT.

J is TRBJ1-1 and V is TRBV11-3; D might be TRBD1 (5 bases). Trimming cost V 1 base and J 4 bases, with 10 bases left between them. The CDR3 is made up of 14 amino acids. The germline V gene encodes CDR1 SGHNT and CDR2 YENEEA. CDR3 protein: CASSLGGTFTEAFF. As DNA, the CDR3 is TGTGCCAGCAGCTTAGGGGGCACGTTCACTGAAGCTTTCTTT. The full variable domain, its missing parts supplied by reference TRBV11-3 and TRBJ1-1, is EAGVVQSPRYKIIEKKQPVAFWCNPISGHNTLYWYLQNLGQGPELLIRYENEEAVDDSQLPKDRFSAERLKGVDSTLKIQPAELGDSAVYLCASSLGGTFTEAFFGQGTRLTVV.

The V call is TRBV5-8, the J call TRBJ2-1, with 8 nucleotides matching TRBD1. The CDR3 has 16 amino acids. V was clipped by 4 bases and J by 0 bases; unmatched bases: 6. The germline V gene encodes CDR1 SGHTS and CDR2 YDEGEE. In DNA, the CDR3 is TGTGCCAGCAGCCAAGGGGACAGGAGCTCCTACAATGAGCAGTTCTTC. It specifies CASSQGDRSSYNEQFF.

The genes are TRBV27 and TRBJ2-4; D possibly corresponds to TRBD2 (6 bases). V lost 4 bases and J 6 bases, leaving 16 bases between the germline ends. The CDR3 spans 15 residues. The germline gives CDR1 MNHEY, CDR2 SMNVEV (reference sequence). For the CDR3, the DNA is TGTGCCAGCAGTTCCAATAACCGGGAGCGAAACATTCAGTACTTC. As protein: CASSSNNRERNIQYF.

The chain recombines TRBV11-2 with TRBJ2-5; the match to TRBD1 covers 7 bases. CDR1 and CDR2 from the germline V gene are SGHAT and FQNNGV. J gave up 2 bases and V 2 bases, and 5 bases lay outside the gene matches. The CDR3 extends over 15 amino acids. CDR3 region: CASSLTGTVQETQYF. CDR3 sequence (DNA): TGTGCCAGCAGCTTAACAGGGACAGTACAAGAGACCCAGTACTTC.

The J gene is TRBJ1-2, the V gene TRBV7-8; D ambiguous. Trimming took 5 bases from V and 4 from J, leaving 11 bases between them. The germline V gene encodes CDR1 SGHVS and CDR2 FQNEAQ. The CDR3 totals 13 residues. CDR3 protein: CASSRGQIYGYTF. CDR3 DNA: TGTGCCAGCAGCCGAGGGCAGATCTATGGCTACACCTTC.

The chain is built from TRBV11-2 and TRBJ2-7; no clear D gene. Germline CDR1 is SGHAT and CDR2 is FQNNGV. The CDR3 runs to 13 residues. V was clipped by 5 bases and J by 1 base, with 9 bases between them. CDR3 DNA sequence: TGTGCCAGCAGCCCCAGTGGATCCTACGAGCAGTACTTC. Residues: CASSPSGSYEQYF.

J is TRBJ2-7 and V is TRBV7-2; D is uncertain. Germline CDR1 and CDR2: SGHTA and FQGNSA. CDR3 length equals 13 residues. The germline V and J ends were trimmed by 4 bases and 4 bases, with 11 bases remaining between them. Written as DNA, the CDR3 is TGTGCCAGCAGCTCCGGGCGGCTATACGAGCAGTACTTC. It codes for CASSSGRLYEQYF.

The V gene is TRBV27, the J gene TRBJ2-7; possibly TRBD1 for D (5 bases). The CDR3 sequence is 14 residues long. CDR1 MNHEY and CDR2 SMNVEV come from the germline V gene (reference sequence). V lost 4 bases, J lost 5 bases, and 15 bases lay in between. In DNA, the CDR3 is TGTGCCAGCAGTTCCACCCCGGACACTCACGAGCAGTACTTC. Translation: CASSSTPDTHEQYF.